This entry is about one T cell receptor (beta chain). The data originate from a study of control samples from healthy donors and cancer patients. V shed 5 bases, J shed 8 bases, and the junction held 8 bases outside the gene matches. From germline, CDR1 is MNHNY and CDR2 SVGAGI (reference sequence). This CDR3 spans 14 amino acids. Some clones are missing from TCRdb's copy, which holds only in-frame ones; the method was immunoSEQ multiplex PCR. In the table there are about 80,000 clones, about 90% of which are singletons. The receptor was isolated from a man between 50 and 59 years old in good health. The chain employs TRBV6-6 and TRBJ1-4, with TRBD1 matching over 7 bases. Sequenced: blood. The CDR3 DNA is TGTGCCAGCAGTGGAAGAACAGGGGAAGAAAAACTGTTTTTT. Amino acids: CASSGRTGEEKLFF.